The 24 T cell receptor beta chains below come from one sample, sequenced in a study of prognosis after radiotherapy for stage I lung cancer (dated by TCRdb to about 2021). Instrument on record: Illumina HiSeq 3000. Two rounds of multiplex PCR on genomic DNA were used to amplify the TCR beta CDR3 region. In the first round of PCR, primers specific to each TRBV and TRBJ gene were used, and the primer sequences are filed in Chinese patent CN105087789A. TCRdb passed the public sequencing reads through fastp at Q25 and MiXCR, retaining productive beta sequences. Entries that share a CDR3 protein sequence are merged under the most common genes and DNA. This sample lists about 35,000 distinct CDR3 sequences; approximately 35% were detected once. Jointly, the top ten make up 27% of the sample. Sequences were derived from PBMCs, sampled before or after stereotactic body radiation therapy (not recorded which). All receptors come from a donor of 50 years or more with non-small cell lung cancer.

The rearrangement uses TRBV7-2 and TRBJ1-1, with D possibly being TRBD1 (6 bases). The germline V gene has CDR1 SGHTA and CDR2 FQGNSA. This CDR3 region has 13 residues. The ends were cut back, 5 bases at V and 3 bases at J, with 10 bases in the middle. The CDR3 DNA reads TGTGCCAGCAGCCTGGGGACACACACTGAAGCTTTCTTT. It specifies CASSLGTHTEAFF.

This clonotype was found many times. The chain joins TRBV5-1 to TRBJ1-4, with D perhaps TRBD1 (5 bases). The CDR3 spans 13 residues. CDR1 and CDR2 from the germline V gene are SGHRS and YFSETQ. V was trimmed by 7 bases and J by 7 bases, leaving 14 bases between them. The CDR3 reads CASGSGRGEKLFF. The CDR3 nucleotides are TGCGCCAGCGGGTCGGGTAGGGGTGAAAAACTGTTTTTT.

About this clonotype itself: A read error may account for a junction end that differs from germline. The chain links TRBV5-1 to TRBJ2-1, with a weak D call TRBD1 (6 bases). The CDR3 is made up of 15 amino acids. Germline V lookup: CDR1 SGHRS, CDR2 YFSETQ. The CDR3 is CASSPWTASYNEQFF. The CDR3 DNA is TGCGCTAGCAGCCCTTGGACAGCCTCCTACAATGAGCAGTTCTTC.

CDR3 sequence reads: CASSLGQGACGEQYF. In nucleotides, the CDR3 is TGTGCCAGCAGCTTGGGACAGGGTGCTTGCGGCGAGCAGTACTTC. This rearrangement joins TRBV5-5 to TRBJ2-7, with 7 bases matching TRBD1. J lost 6 bases, V lost 0 bases, and 9 bases had no gene match. Per germline, CDR1 SGHKS and CDR2 YYEKEE (reference sequence). The CDR3 totals 15 residues.

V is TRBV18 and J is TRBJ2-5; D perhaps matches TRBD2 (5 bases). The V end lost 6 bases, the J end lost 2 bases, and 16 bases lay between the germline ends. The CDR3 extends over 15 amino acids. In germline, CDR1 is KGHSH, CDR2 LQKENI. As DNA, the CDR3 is TGTGCCAGCTCGGCCGGGGTAGTAGCGCAAGAGACCCAGTACTTC. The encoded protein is CASSAGVVAQETQYF.

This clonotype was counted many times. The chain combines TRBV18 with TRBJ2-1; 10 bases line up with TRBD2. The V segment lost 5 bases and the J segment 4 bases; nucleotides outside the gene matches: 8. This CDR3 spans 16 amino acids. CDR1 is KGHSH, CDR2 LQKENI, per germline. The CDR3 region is CASSSKRGGDYNEQFF. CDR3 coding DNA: TGTGCCAGCTCATCCAAGCGGGGGGGAGATTACAATGAGCAGTTCTTC.

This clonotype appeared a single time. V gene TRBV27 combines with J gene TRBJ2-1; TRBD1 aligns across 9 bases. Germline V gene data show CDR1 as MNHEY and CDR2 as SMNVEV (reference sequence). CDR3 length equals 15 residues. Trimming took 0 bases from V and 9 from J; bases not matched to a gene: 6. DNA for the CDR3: TGTGCCAGCAGTTTATCGGACAGGGGCTCTCGTGAGCAGTTCTTC. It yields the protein CASSLSDRGSREQFF.

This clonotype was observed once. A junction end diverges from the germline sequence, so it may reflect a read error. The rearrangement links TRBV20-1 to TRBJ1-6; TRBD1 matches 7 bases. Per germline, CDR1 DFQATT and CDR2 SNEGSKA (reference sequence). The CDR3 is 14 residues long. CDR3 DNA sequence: TGCGGTGCTAGAGTAATGACAGGGAATTCACCCCTCCACTTT. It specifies CGARVMTGNSPLHF.

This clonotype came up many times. CDR3 protein: CASSPGTGVVSSTDTQYF. CDR3 nucleotides: TGTGCCAGCAGTCCCGGGACGGGAGTTGTGAGCAGCACAGATACGCAGTATTTT. The V and J genes are TRBV2 and TRBJ2-3, with D maybe TRBD2 (6 bases). The germline CDR1 and CDR2 sequences are SNHLY and FYNNEI. With 5 bases removed from V and 0 bases from J, the gap between germline ends came to 21 bases. This CDR3 is 18 amino acids long. The variable domain in full, with the rest retrieved from reference TRBV2 and TRBJ2-3, is EPEVTQTPSHQVTQMGQEVILRCVPISNHLYFYWYRQILGQKVEFLVSFYNNEISEKSEIFDDQFSVERPDGSNFTLKIRSTKLEDSAMYFCASSPGTGVVSSTDTQYFGPGTRLTVL.

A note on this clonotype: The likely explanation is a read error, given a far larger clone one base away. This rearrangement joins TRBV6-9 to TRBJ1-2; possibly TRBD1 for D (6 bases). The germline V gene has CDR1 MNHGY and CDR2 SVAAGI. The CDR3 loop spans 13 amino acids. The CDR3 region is CASGYFGGIGYTF. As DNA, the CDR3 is TGTGCCAGCGGTTACTTCGGGGGCATCGGCTACACCTTC.

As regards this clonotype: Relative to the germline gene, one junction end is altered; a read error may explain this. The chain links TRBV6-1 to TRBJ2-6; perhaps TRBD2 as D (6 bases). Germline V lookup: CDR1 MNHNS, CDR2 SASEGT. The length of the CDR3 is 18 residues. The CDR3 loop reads CASSVEGPSPWGVNVLTF. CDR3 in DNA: TGTGCCAGCAGTGTGGAGGGGCCCTCCCCTTGGGGGGTCAACGTCCTGACTTTC.

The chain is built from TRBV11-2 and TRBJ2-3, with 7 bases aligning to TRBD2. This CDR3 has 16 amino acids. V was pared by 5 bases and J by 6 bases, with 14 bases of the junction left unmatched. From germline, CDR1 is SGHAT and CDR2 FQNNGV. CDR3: CASSVTVAGESDTQYF. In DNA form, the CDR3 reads TGTGCCAGCAGCGTAACGGTAGCGGGCGAATCGGATACGCAGTATTTT.

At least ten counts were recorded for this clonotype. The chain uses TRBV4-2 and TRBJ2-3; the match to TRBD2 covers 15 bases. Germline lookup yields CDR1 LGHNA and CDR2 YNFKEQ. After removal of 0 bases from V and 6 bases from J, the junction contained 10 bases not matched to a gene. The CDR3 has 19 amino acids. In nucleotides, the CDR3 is TGTGCCAGCAGCCAAGAATCTCAACGGACTAGCGGGGGGGCGGATACGCAGTATTTT. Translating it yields CASSQESQRTSGGADTQYF.

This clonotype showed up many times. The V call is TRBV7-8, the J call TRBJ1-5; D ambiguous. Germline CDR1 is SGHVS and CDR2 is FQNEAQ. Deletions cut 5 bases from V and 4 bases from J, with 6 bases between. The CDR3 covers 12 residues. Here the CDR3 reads CASSTLNQPQHF. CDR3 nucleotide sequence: TGTGCCAGCAGCACGTTAAATCAGCCCCAGCATTTT.

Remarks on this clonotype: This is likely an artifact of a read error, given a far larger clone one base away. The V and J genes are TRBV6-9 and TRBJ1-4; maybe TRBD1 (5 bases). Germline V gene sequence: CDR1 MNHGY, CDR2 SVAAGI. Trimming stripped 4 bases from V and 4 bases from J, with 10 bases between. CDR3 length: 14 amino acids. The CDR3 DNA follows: TGTGCCAGCAGTTGGGCGGGGGGTAATGAAAAACTGTTTTTT. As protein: CASSWAGGNEKLFF.

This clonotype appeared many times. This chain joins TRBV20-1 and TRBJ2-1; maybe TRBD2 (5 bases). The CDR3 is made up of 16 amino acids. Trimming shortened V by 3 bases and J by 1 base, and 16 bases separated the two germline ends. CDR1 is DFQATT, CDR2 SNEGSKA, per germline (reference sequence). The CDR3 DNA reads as TGCAGTGCTAGTGATACCTTCGAGGGATCCTACAATGAGCAGTTCTTC. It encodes CSASDTFEGSYNEQFF.

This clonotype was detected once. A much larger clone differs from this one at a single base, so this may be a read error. CDR3 sequence (DNA): TGCAGCGTTGACACGTGGGCCACTGAAGCTTTCTTT. Its protein is CSVDTWATEAFF. The rearrangement uses TRBV29-1 and TRBJ1-1, with D unclear. The CDR3 spans 12 residues. Germline assignment: CDR1 SQVTM and CDR2 ANQGSEA. The V gene lost 3 bases and the J gene lost 4 bases, with 9 bases spanning the gap. The full variable domain, completed using reference TRBV29-1 and TRBJ1-1, is SAVISQKPSRDICQRGTSLTIQCQVDSQVTMMFWYRQQPGQSLTLIATANQGSEATYESGFVIDKFPISRPNLTFSTLTVSNMSPEDSSIYLCSVDTWATEAFFGQGTRLTVV.

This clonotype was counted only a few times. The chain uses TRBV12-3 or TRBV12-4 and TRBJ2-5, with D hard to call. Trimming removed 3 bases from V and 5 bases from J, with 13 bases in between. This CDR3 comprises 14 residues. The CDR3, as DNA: TGTGCCAGCAGTTTCTCCTTAGGACGGGAGACCCAGTACTTC. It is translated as CASSFSLGRETQYF.

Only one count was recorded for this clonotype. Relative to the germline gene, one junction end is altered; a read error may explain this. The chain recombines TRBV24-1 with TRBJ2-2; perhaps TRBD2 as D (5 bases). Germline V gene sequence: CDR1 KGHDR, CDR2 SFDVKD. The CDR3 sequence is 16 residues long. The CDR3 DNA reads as TGTGCCACCAGTGATGGCCGGACCCTAAACACCGGGGAGCTGCTTTTT. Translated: CATSDGRTLNTGELLF.

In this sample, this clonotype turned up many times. The CDR3 spells CATSDPGLEVADTQYF. CDR3 in DNA: TGTGCCACCAGTGATCCCGGACTAGAAGTGGCAGATACGCAGTATTTT. This rearrangement joins TRBV24-1 to TRBJ2-3; the match to TRBD2 covers 7 bases. The J segment lost 4 bases and the V segment lost 3 bases, leaving 9 bases of the junction unmatched. The V gene's germline CDR1 is KGHDR and CDR2 SFDVKD. The CDR3 runs 16 residues.

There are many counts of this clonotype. This CDR3 is CASGPTGVNTEAFF. As DNA, the CDR3 is TGTGCCAGCGGCCCGACAGGGGTGAACACTGAAGCTTTCTTT. J is TRBJ1-1 and V is TRBV12-3 or TRBV12-4; the match to TRBD1 covers 8 bases. V was clipped by 8 bases and J by 0 bases; unmatched bases: 5. CDR3 length: 14 amino acids.

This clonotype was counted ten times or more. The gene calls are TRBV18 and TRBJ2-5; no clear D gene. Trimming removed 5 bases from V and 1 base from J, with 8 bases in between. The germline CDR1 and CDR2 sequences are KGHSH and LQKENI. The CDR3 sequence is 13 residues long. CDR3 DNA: TGTGCCAGCTCAGACGGCTTCCAAGAGACCCAGTACTTC. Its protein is CASSDGFQETQYF.

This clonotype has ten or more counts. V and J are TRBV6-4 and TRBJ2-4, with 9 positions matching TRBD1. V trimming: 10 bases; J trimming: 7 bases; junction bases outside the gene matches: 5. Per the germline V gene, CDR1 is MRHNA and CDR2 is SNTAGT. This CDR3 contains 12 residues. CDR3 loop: CAIQGANNIQYF. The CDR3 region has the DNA TGTGCCATACAGGGGGCGAACAACATTCAGTACTTC.

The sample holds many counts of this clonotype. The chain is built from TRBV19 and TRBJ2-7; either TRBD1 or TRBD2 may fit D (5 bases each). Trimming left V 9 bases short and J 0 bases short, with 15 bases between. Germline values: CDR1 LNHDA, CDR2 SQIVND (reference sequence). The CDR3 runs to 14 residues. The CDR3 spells CASALRDGSYEQYF. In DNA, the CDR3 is TGTGCCAGCGCCCTCCGGGACGGCTCCTACGAGCAGTACTTC.